These 10 T cell receptor delta chains came from one sample sequenced in a study of in vitro expanded adult blood gammadelta T cells. Live CD3+ TCRgammadelta+ Vgamma9+ Vdelta2+ T cells were FACS-sorted after expansion. PBMC were pulsed for one day with roughly 1 uM zoledronate, then washed three times. The cells grew for approximately 14 days in culture, receiving fresh IL-2 every 3 to 4 days. TCRdb reran clone calling via CATT on the 5' RACE reads. Altogether several hundred delta-chain clones are present, 30% to 40% being singletons, with the ten largest covering 30% to 45%. Their target antigens are unknown. The sample consisted of gamma-delta T cells from peripheral blood expanded in culture, taken from an in vitro culture stimulated with zoledronate. These receptors were obtained from an adult in good health.

On this clone: A read error likely explains this, since a far larger clone differs by one base. Other DNA sequences within the sample encode an identical CDR3. The CDR3 loop is CACDTVGNPIRDKLIF. For the CDR3, the DNA is TGTGCCTGCGACACCGTAGGGAACCCAATCCGCGATAAACTCATCTTT. This rearrangement joins TRDV2 to TRDJ1; no reliable D call. The J gene, absent from TCRdb, was called here by matching the DNA to germline. Germline V lookup: CDR1 GEAIGNYY, CDR2 EKD. The CDR3 runs to 16 residues.

The J gene is TRDJ3, the V gene TRDV2; 7 positions agree with TRDD3. CDR3 length: 17 residues. V lost 3 bases to trimming and J lost 0 bases; unmatched junction nucleotides: 4. Germline V gene data show CDR1 as GEAIGNYY and CDR2 as EKD. The CDR3 loop reads CACDVLGFSWDTRQMFF. In DNA, the CDR3 is TGTGCCTGTGACGTACTGGGGTTCTCCTGGGACACCCGACAGATGTTTTTC.

As regards this clone: A clone one base away is much larger, so this may be a read error. At the DNA level, this CDR3 is encoded by other sequences in the same sample as well. This chain uses TRDV2 with TRDJ1, with 7 bases fitting TRDD3. This CDR3 has 17 residues. Germline CDR1 GEAIGNYY, CDR2 EKD. CDR3 sequence reads: CACDNLGVTSYTDKLIF. In DNA, the CDR3 is TGTGCCTGTGACAATCTGGGGGTTACATCGTACACTGATAAACTCATCTTT.

This clone is large in the sample. The V gene is TRDV2, the J gene TRDJ1; weak D call: TRDD3 (6 bases). V lost 4 bases and J 2 bases, leaving 13 bases between the germline ends. CDR1 and CDR2 from the germline V gene are GEAIGNYY and EKD. This CDR3 region has 14 residues. The CDR3 DNA reads TGTGCCTGTGAACATCTACTGGGTACCGATAAACTCATCTTT. Translating it yields CACEHLLGTDKLIF.

In this sample, this clone turned up a few times. A much larger clone sits a single nucleotide away, making a read error possible. Within the sample, other DNA sequences also encode this same CDR3. The chain combines TRDV2 with TRDJ1, with 12 bases fitting TRDD3. This CDR3 region has 15 residues. The germline V gene encodes CDR1 GEAIGNYY and CDR2 EKD. CDR3 loop: CACEELGDTRDKLIF. The CDR3 DNA is TGTGCATGTGAGGAACTGGGGGATACTCGCGATAAACTCATCTTT.

As concerns this clone: The likely explanation is a read error, given a far larger clone one base away. Other nucleotide sequences in the sample specify the same CDR3. The genes are TRDV2 and TRDJ3, with TRDD3 matching over 9 bases. CDR3 length: 20 residues. The germline V gene has CDR1 GEAIGNYY and CDR2 EKD. The CDR3 nucleotides read TGTGCCTGTGACCTGTTACTGGGGGAGGCCCTCTCCTGGGACACCCGGCAGATGTTTTTC. Translating it yields CACDLLLGEALSWDTRQMFF.

This clone was found a few times. CDR3 DNA sequence: TGTGCCTGTGACACCGTGCAGGGGATAACCACCACCGATAAACTCATCTTT. This translates into CACDTVQGITTTDKLIF. The chain is built from TRDV2 and TRDJ1; 7 bases match TRDD3. Germline V CDR1 and CDR2: GEAIGNYY, EKD. The CDR3 is 17 amino acids. V shed 0 bases and J 1 base; nucleotides not matched to a gene: 10.

This clone appeared a few times. This likely came from a read error, as a far larger clone is one base away. V gene TRDV2 combines with J gene TRDJ2; D ambiguous. The germline V gene has CDR1 GEAIGNYY and CDR2 EKD. This CDR3 is 18 amino acids long. For the CDR3, the DNA is TGTGCCTGTGACACCGTTACCGTTACCAAGACTTTGACAGCACAACGCTTCTTT. This gives the protein CACDTVTVTKTLTAQRFF.

Points on this clone: One base separates it from a far larger clone, so it is likely a read error. This chain joins TRDV2 and TRDJ2, with unresolved D. The J gene, not given by TCRdb, was assigned here from a germline match of the nucleotide sequence. V lost 2 bases, J lost 4 bases, and 16 bases lay in between. From germline, CDR1 is GEAIGNYY and CDR2 EKD. This CDR3 is built from 16 residues. The CDR3 region is CACDRLGTSGTAQLFF. The DNA for the CDR3 is TGTGCCTGTGACAGACTTGGGACATCAGGGACAGCACAACTCTTCTTT.

J is TRDJ1 and V is TRDV2, with 8 nucleotides matching TRDD3. The J gene was not available in TCRdb and was assigned here by matching the DNA to germline segments. The V gene end was trimmed by 3 bases and the J gene end by 0 bases; junction bases not matched to a gene: 14. The CDR3 has 18 amino acids. Germline loops: CDR1 GEAIGNYY, CDR2 EKD. The CDR3 region has the DNA TGTGCCTGTGACTCCGTAAGGGGGATAGGAAAGTACACCGATAAACTCATCTTT. Encoded protein: CACDSVRGIGKYTDKLIF.